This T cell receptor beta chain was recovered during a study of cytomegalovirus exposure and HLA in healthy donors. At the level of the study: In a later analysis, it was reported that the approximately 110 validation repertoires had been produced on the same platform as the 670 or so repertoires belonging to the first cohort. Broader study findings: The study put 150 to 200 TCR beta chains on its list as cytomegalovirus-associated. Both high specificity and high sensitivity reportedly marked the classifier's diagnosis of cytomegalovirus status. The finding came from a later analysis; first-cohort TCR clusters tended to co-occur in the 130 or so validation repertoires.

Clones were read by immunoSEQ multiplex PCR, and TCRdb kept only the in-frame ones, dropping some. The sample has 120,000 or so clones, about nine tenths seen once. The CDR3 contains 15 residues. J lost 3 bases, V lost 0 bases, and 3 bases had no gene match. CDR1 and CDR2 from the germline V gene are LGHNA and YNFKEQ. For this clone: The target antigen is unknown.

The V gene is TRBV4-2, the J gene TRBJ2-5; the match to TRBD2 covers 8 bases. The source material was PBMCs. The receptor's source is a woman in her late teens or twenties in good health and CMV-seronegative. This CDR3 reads CASSQESSGEETQYF. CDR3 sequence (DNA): TGTGCCAGCAGCCAAGAAAGTAGCGGGGAAGAGACCCAGTACTTC.